Below, 5 T cell receptor beta chains from the same sample are listed, as sequenced in a study of post-analysis software for immune sequencing data. Antigens for these TCRs are unknown. Carried by the TCR beta cDNA libraries were unique molecular identifiers. TCRdb re-called the PCR reads through MiXCR, storing one row per CDR3 protein. The sample yields roughly 580,000 distinct CDR3 sequences, 44% seen once. Study conclusions and caveats: The study found TRBV5-6, TRBV5-1 and TRBV20-1 among several TRBV segments more frequent in patients than controls.

The sequenced sample was blood. The receptors derive from a girl between 5 and 17 years old with multiple sclerosis.

The table lists this clonotype with a few counts. This chain connects TRBV20-1 to TRBJ2-3; D possibly corresponds to TRBD2 (5 bases). This CDR3 is 14 amino acids long. Germline V gene sequence: CDR1 DFQATT, CDR2 SNEGSKA (reference sequence). Trimming left V 6 bases short and J 4 bases short, with 17 bases between. The CDR3, as DNA: TGCAGTGCCCCCGGGCTAGCCGCAGCAGATACGCAGTATTTT. It specifies CSAPGLAAADTQYF.

Notes on this clonotype: One end of the junction varies from germline; a read error may be responsible. This chain connects TRBV5-1 to TRBJ2-3, with D unclear. There are 14 residues in the CDR3. Germline loops: CDR1 SGHRS, CDR2 YFSETQ. The CDR3 protein is CASSLGILTDAQYF. In nucleotides, the CDR3 is TGCGCCAGCAGCTTGGGAATCCTCACAGATGCGCAGTATTTT.

The chain carries TRBV12-3 or TRBV12-4 and TRBJ2-5, with D possibly matching TRBD1 (7 bases). The CDR3 extends over 12 amino acids. The ends were cut back, 4 bases at V and 6 bases at J, with 9 bases in the middle. In nucleotides, the CDR3 is TGTGCCAGCAGTTCAGGGGGGCAGACCCAGTACTTC. It translates to CASSSGGQTQYF.

This chain joins TRBV20-1 and TRBJ2-3; 7 bases agree with TRBD2. The CDR3 spans 14 residues. V trimming: 3 bases; J trimming: 0 bases; junction bases outside the gene matches: 3. The germline CDR1 and CDR2 sequences are DFQATT and SNEGSKA (reference sequence). The CDR3 DNA sequence: TGCAGTGCTAGGGGACTAACTAGCACAGATACGCAGTATTTT. Its translation: CSARGLTSTDTQYF.

This chain links TRBV12-3 or TRBV12-4 with TRBJ2-1, with no clear D. The CDR3 length is 13 residues. V lost 7 bases, J lost 4 bases, and 11 bases lay in between. CDR3 sequence reads: CASTLETYNEQFF. Here the CDR3 DNA reads TGTGCCAGCACCCTCGAGACTTACAATGAGCAGTTCTTC.